This T cell receptor (beta chain) stems from a study of blood T cell repertoires in COVID-19. Study overall: Spain, Italy and the United States supplied samples that represented acute and convalescent COVID-19.

V shed 4 bases, J shed 0 bases, and the junction held 8 bases outside the gene matches. The CDR3 is 17 amino acids. CDR1 and CDR2 from the germline V gene are SGHTA and FQGNSA. The protocol was immunoSEQ multiplex PCR, while the TCRdb copy is restricted to in-frame clones and leaves out a portion. The table includes approximately 160,000 clones, roughly 83% detected once. The receptor comes from a man younger than 30 with active or convalescent COVID-19. The sequenced sample consisted of peripheral blood. This chain uses TRBV7-2 with TRBJ1-4, with 7 bases matching TRBD1. The CDR3 region has the DNA TGTGCCAGCAGCTACCAGGGGGGAATGACAACTAATGAAAAACTGTTTTTT. Its protein is CASSYQGGMTTNEKLFF.